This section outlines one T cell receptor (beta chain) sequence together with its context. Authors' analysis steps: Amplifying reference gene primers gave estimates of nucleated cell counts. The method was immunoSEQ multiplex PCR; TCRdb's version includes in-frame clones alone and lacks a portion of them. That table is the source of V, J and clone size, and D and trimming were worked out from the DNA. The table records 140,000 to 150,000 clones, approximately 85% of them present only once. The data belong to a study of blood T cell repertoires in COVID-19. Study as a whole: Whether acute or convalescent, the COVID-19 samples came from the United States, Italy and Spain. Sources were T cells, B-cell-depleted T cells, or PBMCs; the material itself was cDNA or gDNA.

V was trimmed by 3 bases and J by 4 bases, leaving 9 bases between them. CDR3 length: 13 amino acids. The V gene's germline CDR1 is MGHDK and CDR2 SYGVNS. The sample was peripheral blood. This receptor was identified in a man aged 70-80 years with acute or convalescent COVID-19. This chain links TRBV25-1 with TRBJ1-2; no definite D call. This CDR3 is CASSDGGSYGYTF. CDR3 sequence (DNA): TGTGCCAGCAGTGACGGAGGGAGCTATGGCTACACCTTC.